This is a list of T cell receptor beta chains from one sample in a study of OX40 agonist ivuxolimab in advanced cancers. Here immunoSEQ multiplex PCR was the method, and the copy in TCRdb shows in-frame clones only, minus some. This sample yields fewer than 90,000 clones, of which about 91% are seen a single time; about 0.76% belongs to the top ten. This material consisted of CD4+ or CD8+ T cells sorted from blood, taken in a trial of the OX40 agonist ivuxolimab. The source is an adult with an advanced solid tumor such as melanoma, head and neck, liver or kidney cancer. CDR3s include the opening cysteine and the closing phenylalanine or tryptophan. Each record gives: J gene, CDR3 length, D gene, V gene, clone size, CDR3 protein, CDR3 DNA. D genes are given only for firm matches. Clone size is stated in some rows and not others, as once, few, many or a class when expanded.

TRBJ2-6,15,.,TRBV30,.,CAWIGFGSGANVLTF,TGTGCCTGGATTGGTTTTGGCTCTGGGGCCAACGTCCTGACTTTC
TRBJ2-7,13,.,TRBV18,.,CASSPVGGYEQYF,TGTGCCAGCTCCCCGGTCGGAGGTTACGAGCAGTACTTC
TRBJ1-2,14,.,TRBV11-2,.,CASSLDPQGLGYTF,TGTGCCAGCAGCTTAGATCCGCAGGGACTAGGCTACACCTTC
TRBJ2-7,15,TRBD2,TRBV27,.,CASRFGLAGHYEQYF,TGTGCCAGCAGATTCGGACTAGCGGGCCATTACGAGCAGTACTTC
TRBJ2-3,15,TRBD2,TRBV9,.,CASSVGLAGTDTQYF,TGTGCCAGCAGCGTAGGACTAGCGGGAACAGATACGCAGTATTTT
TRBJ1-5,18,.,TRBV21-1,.,CASSPRGQGPFSNQPQHF,TGTGCCAGCAGTCCCCGGGGGCAGGGCCCCTTTAGCAATCAGCCCCAGCATTTT
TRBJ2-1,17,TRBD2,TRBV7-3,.,CASSLTSGRAGGNEQFF,TGTGCCAGCAGCCTAACTAGCGGGAGGGCCGGGGGCAATGAGCAGTTCTTC
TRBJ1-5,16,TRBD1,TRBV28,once,CASSHGQGTSNQPQHF,TGTGCCAGCAGTCACGGACAGGGAACTAGCAATCAGCCCCAGCATTTT
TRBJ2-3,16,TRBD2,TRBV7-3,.,CASSLASGSTTDTQYF,TGTGCCAGCAGCTTAGCTAGCGGGAGTACCACAGATACGCAGTATTTT
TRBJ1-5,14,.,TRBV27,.,CASSLRFSNQPQHF,TGTGCCAGCAGTTTAAGGTTTAGCAATCAGCCCCAGCATTTT
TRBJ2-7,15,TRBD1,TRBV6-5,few,CASSNPGQGSYEQYF,TGTGCCAGCAGTAACCCGGGACAGGGCTCCTACGAGCAGTACTTC
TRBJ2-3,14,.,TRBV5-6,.,CASSPDSRGDTQYF,TGTGCCAGCAGCCCTGATAGTAGGGGGGATACGCAGTATTTT
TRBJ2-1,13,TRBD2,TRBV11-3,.,CASSSGLVYEQFF,TGTGCCAGCAGCTCCGGACTAGTGTATGAGCAGTTCTTC
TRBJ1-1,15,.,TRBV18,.,CASSPFGRTNTEAFF,TGTGCCAGCTCACCTTTTGGACGGACGAACACTGAAGCTTTCTTT
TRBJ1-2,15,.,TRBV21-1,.,CASSKAYRGNYGYTF,TGTGCCAGCAGCAAAGCTTACAGGGGCAACTATGGCTACACCTTC
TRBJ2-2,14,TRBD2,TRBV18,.,CASSRSGSTGELFF,TGTGCCAGCTCACGAAGCGGGAGCACCGGGGAGCTGTTTTTT
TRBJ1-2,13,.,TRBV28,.,CASSLRQGRGYTF,TGTGCCAGCAGTTTAAGGCAGGGTAGAGGCTACACCTTC
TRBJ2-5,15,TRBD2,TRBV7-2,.,CASSLALLAGETQYF,TGTGCCAGCAGCTTAGCTCTCCTAGCGGGAGAGACCCAGTACTTC
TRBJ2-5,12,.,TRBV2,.,CATTPEEETQYF,TGTGCCACCACCCCAGAGGAAGAGACCCAGTACTTC
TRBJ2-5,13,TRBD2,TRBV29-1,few,CSVEASGSQTQYF,TGCAGCGTTGAGGCTAGCGGGAGTCAGACCCAGTACTTC
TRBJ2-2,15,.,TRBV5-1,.,CASSRGRENTGELFF,TGCGCCAGCAGTCGAGGGCGGGAAAACACCGGGGAGCTGTTTTTT
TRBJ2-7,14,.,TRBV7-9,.,CASSSPGGWYEQYF,TGTGCCAGCAGCTCCCCAGGTGGGTGGTACGAGCAGTACTTC
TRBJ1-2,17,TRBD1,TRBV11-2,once,CASRNIQNKQGSSGYTF,TGTGCCAGCAGGAATATACAAAACAAACAGGGGTCGTCGGGCTACACCTTC
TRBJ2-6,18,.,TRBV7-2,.,CASSSCTRRQSRANVLTF,TGTGCCAGCAGCTCATGTACGAGACGACAAAGTCGGGCCAACGTCCTGACTTTC
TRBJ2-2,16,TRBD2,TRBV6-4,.,CASSLTSGGNTGELFF,TGTGCCAGCAGTTTGACTAGCGGGGGGAACACCGGGGAGCTGTTTTTT
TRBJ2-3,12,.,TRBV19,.,CASSPPRRTQYF,TGTGCCAGTAGTCCACCCAGGCGTACGCAGTATTTT
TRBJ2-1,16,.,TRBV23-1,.,CASSQGVGRETSEQFF,TGCGCCAGCTCTCAAGGGGTCGGTCGGGAGACTAGTGAGCAGTTCTTC
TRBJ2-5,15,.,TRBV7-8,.,CASSLDGRTQETQYF,TGTGCCAGCAGCTTAGATGGCAGAACCCAAGAGACCCAGTACTTC
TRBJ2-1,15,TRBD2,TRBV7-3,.,CASSFSPGGTGEQFF,TGTGCCAGCAGCTTCTCCCCGGGAGGGACCGGTGAGCAGTTCTTC
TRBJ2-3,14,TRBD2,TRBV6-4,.,CASSQLAGVDTQYF,TGTGCCAGCAGCCAGCTAGCGGGTGTGGATACGCAGTATTTT
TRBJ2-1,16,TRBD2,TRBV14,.,CASSRMGRGSGNEQFF,TGTGCCAGCAGCCGGATGGGGAGGGGCAGCGGAAATGAGCAGTTCTTC
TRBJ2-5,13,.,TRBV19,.,CASRSLGAETQYF,TGTGCCAGTAGATCTTTGGGGGCAGAGACCCAGTACTTC
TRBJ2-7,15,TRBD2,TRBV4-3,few,CASRAGLADSYEQYF,TGCGCCAGCAGAGCCGGACTAGCGGATTCCTACGAGCAGTACTTC
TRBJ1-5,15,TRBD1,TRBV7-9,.,CASSLAGTVNQPQHF,TGTGCCAGCAGCTTAGCGGGGACAGTGAATCAGCCCCAGCATTTT